This TCR beta chain comes out of a study of naive and memory T cell subsets (TCRdb year 2017). General notes on the study: Sorted naive and memory T cell subsets from peripheral blood were analyzed in the study using a UMI-based, open-source pipeline for TCR alpha and beta sequencing. IgG serology results and the functional CMV T cell responses were in complete agreement. RNA was DNase-treated and reverse transcribed with TCR constant-region primers, mostly using SuperScript III.

Points the paper makes about the study in general: RNA-based TCR counts may be affected by expression changes linked to T cell activation and differentiation. No ground truth was available to validate the repertoire findings for the naive and memory subsets. Each clonotype was defined as a single alpha or beta chain sequence rather than as a paired alpha/beta receptor. Once error correction was done, more than 90% of naive TCR sequences showed up just once, which made the naive abundance distributions much steeper than those of the memory subsets. In both CD4 and CD8 cells, going from naive through CM, EM and EMRA, the Gini index went up while Shannon and inverse Simpson diversity went down. TCR abundance followed a power law with an exponent that was different for naive and memory subsets but consistent across the three individuals. A few larger clonotypes were present in naive repertoires, particularly the CD8 repertoires, and these clonotypes were possibly memory cells re-expressing CD45RA.

A remark on this clonotype: It lacks a known antigen. One base away there is no much larger clone; base qualities are not given.

CDR1 GTSNPN and CDR2 SVGIG were looked up in the germline V gene (reference sequence). The CDR3 goes from the cysteine to the phenylalanine over 15 residues. The kept DNA is CDR3 alone, 45 bases in frame from the first base. V is cut by 4 bases and J by 0 bases, and the space between the germline ends is 14 bases. TCR alpha and beta chain libraries were amplified separately from the second PCR step onward. CMV status of each donor was established by measuring IFNgamma production from CD4+ T cells after fresh PBMCs were stimulated overnight with CMV viral lysate. CD4 T cells were positively selected using Miltenyi beads, after which CD8 T cells were positively selected from the CD4-negative fraction. Cells were stained for CD3, CD4, CD8, CD45RA, CD27 and a live/dead dye and were sorted on a BD Aria II into four subsets based on CD45RA and CD27. A few healthy volunteers provided blood, and the blood of each volunteer was split into CD4 and CD8 T cells and then into four differentiation subsets. Approximately 130 ml of peripheral blood was drawn per donor, and PBMC were isolated by Ficoll-Paque PLUS density-gradient centrifugation. The sorted cells were lysed in RLT buffer, after which RNA was extracted using a Qiagen RNeasy kit and kept at -80 degrees C.

The library was produced with UMI-ligation and nested PCR. To cover both TRBC1 and TRBC2, the beta constant-region primer consisted of an equimolar mix of two oligonucleotides. Four rounds of PCR, combining the SP2 primer with nested alpha and beta constant-region primers, were used to amplify the ligated cDNA. A single-stranded oligonucleotide containing the SP2 primer and a 12-nucleotide UMI was joined to the 3' end of the cDNA by T4 RNA ligase 1. The ligation reaction was kept at 16 degrees C for 20-24 hours. PCR2 was usually performed as a SYBR Green qPCR and halted at a preset threshold so that over-amplification would not occur. Apart from the first purification, every purification step used Agencourt AMPure XP magnetic beads. Libraries were quantified by Qubit and checked on a TapeStation, where a main peak was expected near 650 bp. The pooled libraries were sequenced on an Illumina MiSeq using v2 2x251 paired-end kits, which usually yielded roughly 0.9-2.3 million reads per sample. Each sample's library went into the pool at roughly 4.4 nM, and about 5-8% PhiX was added to help with cluster recognition. In the paper's pipeline: V and J genes were assigned to Demultiplexor-processed FASTQ reads by Decombinator through tag matching, with a single base-pair mismatch being allowed. UMIs were used by Collapsinator to correct both sequencing errors and frequency errors arising from PCR heterogeneity. TCRs were translated and CDR3s were extracted from the conserved cysteine to the FGXG phenylalanine by CDR3Translator, with non-productive sequences being flagged. Repertoires were subsampled to equal numbers of UMI-defined TCRs before Gini, Shannon entropy and inverse Simpson indices were calculated. Within the linear range, a power law was fitted by maximum likelihood to the distributions of clonotype abundance. Similar UMI counts, unique TCR numbers and clonal distributions were obtained with the pipeline and with MIGEC on one naive CD8 sample. One analysis removed from the naive repertoire any naive TCRs that were also found in any memory subset from the same donor. A set of 7,322 CMV-associated CDR3 sequences, compiled from VDJdb and a published dataset, was used to search the repertoires. TCRdb applied fastp at Q25 and MiXCR to the public reads, then kept only in-frame beta chains. Each entry is one CDR3 protein sequence, shown with its most common DNA and genes. The authors' filters were not applied to this entry. This sample gives about 100,000 distinct CDR3 sequences in total; about 14% of them show up just once. Together, the top ten hold about 3% of the sample.

The source of this sequence is a human donor in good health. Sequenced input: naive CD8+ T cells from blood. The cell subset or site label, as the study defines it: naive T cells, CD45RA high CD27+. The chain couples TRBV30 to TRBJ2-3; D gene: possibly TRBD2, on 6 matching bases. CDR3 reads: CAWIESGLSTDTQYF. In nucleotides, the sequence is TGTGCCTGGATTGAAAGCGGGCTTAGCACAGATACGCAGTATTTT.